Reported below is one TCR beta chain. The entry originates in a study of blood T cell repertoires in COVID-19. Study information: Specimens from acute and convalescent COVID-19 originated in the United States, Italy and Spain.

The V gene's germline CDR1 is MGHDK and CDR2 SYGVNS. This CDR3 is 16 amino acids long. V was clipped by 1 base and J by 1 base; unmatched bases: 5. The repertoire was sequenced with immunoSEQ multiplex PCR; TCRdb's copy has only in-frame clones and lacks some. The data contain over 95,000 clones, around 84% of them singletons. This clonotype originated in a woman aged 60-75 years with acute or convalescent COVID-19. The sample was peripheral blood. The rearrangement joins TRBV25-1 to TRBJ2-5; 8 bases are shared with TRBD1. CDR3 DNA: TGTGCCAGCAGTGAATTCGCGGGACAGGTCCAAGAGACCCAGTACTTC. This gives the protein CASSEFAGQVQETQYF.